A selection of T cell receptor beta chains follows, all from one sample in a study of T cell responses to AZD1222 COVID-19 vaccine. Produced via immunoSEQ multiplex PCR; TCRdb's table is partial and in-frame only. Of 150,000 to 160,000 clones listed, roughly nine tenths were seen once; the top ten hold approximately 6.6%. The sequencing used peripheral blood, collected after recovery from COVID-19. These receptors came from an adult who had recovered from COVID-19. CDR3s include the opening cysteine and the closing phenylalanine or tryptophan.

V: TRBV5-4
J: TRBJ2-2
CDR3: CASSLAGRLTGELFF

V: TRBV18
J: TRBJ2-1
CDR3: CASSRRTGGNEQFF

V: TRBV5-8
J: TRBJ2-3
CDR3: CASSLAQGLTSTDTQYF

V: TRBV10-3
J: TRBJ1-1
CDR3: CATLGPLNTEAFF

V: TRBV20-1
J: TRBJ2-2
CDR3: CSASKLVRGGAGELFF

V: TRBV18
J: TRBJ1-6
CDR3: CASSGQGKDSPLHF

V: TRBV2
J: TRBJ1-5
CDR3: CASSQGIRNQPQHF

V: TRBV25-1
J: TRBJ2-7
CDR3: CASSLQNTYEQYF

V: TRBV7-9
J: TRBJ1-6
CDR3: CASSRETDNSPLHF

V: TRBV2
J: TRBJ1-2
CDR3: CASAGTGANYGYTF

V: TRBV20-1
J: TRBJ2-3
CDR3: CSASLIPGGSTDTQYF

V: TRBV7-9
J: TRBJ1-3
CDR3: CASSWGPHSGNTIYF

V: TRBV6-5
J: TRBJ2-1
CDR3: CASRKDRGPYNEQFF

V: TRBV10-3
J: TRBJ2-7
CDR3: CAISPTTGALEQYF